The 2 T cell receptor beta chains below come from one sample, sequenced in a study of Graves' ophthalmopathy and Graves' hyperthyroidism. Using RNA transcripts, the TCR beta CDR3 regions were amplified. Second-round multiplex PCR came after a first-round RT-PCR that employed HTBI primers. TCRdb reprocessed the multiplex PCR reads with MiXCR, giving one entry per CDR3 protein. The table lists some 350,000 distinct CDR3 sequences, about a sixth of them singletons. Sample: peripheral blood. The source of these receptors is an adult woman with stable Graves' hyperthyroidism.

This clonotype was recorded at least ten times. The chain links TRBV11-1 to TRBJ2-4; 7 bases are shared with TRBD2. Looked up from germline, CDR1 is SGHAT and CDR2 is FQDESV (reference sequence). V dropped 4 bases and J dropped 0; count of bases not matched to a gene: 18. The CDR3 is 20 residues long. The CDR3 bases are TGTGCCAGCAGCTCAGTGGGGGGGGAACCGGAGACCCGAGCCAAAAACATTCAGTACTTC. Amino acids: CASSSVGGEPETRAKNIQYF.

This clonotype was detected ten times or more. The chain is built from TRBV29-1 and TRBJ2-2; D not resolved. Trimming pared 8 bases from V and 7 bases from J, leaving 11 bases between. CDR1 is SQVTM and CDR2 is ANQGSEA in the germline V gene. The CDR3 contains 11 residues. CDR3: CSSQFGGELFF. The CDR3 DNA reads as TGCAGCTCCCAATTCGGCGGGGAGCTGTTTTTT.